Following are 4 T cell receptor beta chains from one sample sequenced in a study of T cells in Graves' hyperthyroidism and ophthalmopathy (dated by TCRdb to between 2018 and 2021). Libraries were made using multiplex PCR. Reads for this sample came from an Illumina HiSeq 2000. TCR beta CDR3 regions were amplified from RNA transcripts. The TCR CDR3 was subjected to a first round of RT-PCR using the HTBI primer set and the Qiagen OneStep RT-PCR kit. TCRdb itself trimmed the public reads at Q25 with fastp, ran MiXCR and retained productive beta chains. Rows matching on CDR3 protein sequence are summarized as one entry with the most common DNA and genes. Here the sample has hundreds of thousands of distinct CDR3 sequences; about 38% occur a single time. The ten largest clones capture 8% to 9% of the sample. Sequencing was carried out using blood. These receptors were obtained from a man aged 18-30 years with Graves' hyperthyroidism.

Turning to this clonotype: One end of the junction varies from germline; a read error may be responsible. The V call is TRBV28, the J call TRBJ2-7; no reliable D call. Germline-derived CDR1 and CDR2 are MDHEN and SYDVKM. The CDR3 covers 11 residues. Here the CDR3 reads CAGSTSYEQYF. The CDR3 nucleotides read TGTGCCGGCAGTACTTCCTACGAGCAGTACTTC.

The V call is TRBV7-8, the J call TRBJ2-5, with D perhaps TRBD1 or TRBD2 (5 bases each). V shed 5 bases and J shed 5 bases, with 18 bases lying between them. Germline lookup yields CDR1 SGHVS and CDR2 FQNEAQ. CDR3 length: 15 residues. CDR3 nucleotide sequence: TGTGCCAGCAGCGCCGCAGATTCCGGGGCGGAGACCCAGTACTTC. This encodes CASSAADSGAETQYF.

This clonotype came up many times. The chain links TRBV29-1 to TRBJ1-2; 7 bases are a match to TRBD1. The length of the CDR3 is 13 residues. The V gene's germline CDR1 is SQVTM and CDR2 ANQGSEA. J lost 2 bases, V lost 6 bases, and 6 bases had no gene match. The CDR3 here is CSVPTGRNYGYTF. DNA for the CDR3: TGCAGCGTCCCGACAGGGAGGAACTATGGCTACACCTTC. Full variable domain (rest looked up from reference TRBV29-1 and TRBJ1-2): SAVISQKPSRDICQRGTSLTIQCQVDSQVTMMFWYRQQPGQSLTLIATANQGSEATYESGFVIDKFPISRPNLTFSTLTVSNMSPEDSSIYLCSVPTGRNYGYTFGSGTRLTVV.

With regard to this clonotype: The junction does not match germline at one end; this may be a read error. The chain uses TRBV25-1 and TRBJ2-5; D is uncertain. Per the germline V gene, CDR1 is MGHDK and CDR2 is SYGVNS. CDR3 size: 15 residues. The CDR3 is CACSATTAYQETQYF. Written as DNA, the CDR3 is TGTGCCTGCAGTGCCACAACAGCTTACCAAGAGACCCAGTACTTC.